The rows below give T cell receptor beta chains drawn from one sample of a study of T cells in Graves' hyperthyroidism and ophthalmopathy. Each CDR3 protein is one row after TCRdb ran MiXCR on the multiplex PCR reads. The sample lists approximately 330,000 distinct CDR3 sequences, roughly 13% occurring once. Sequencing was done on a sample of blood. All receptors derive from a woman aged 40-49 years with Graves' ophthalmopathy. Each CDR3 is given with its conserved first and last residue. A D gene is named only where the DNA matches it firmly. Rows may omit the clone size; those that give it use once, few, many or a size class.

>many|NA|TRBJ1-5|TRBV19
TGTGCCAGCGAAGACAGCCTCAAAGAGCCCCAGCATTTT
CASEDSLKEPQHF
>few|NA|TRBJ1-3|TRBV12-3/TRBV12-4
TGTGCCAGCAGTCGCGTCTCAAACACCATATATTTT
CASSRVSNTIYF
>many|NA|TRBJ1-1|TRBV20-1
TGCAGTGCTAGAGTTGAGGGCGTCGGTACTGAAGCTTTCTTT
CSARVEGVGTEAFF
>many|TRBD2|TRBJ2-5|TRBV11-2
TGTGCCAGCAGACGGCTAGCGGGTAAAGTGGCCCAGTACTTC
CASRRLAGKVAQYF
>many|TRBD1|TRBJ2-1|TRBV2
TGTGCCAGGGGTACTCCGACAGGGGGCAAGAATGAGCAGTTCTTC
CARGTPTGGKNEQFF
>few|NA|TRBJ2-2|TRBV9
TGTGCCAGCAGCGCCTCGGCGGACACGAACACCGGGGAGCTGTTTTTT
CASSASADTNTGELFF
>many|NA|TRBJ1-3|TRBV7-9
TGTGCCAGCAGCTTTCGGACAGACTACTCTGGAAACACCATATATTTT
CASSFRTDYSGNTIYF
>few|TRBD1|TRBJ1-1|TRBV7-9
TGTGCCAGCAGCTCCCGACTGGGACAGGGAAGTCTGAACACTGAAGCTTTCTTT
CASSSRLGQGSLNTEAFF
>NA|NA|TRBJ2-4|TRBV24-1
TGTGCCACCAGTGACACAAGAGGGCCCAACATTCAGTACTTC
CATSDTRGPNIQYF
>NA|NA|TRBJ2-3|TRBV6-2/TRBV6-3
TGTGCCAGCAGTCGCGGGTACACAGATACGCAGTATTTT
CASSRGYTDTQYF
>many|NA|TRBJ2-1|TRBV11-2
TGTGCCAGCAGCCCCCTGAGGTCAGCCAACAATGAGCAGTTCTTC
CASSPLRSANNEQFF
>many|NA|TRBJ2-7|TRBV20-1
TGCAGTGCTAGAGATCGTGAGGGTACCTACGAGCAGTACTTC
CSARDREGTYEQYF
>NA|TRBD1|TRBJ1-3|TRBV18
TGTGCCAGCTCACCCCTAGGACAGGCTATCTCTGGAAACACCATATATTTT
CASSPLGQAISGNTIYF
>NA|NA|TRBJ1-5|TRBV6-2/TRBV6-3
TGTGCCAGCATGAGGGCAGGGCAGATTCAGCCCCAGCATTTT
CASMRAGQIQPQHF
>few|NA|TRBJ2-5|TRBV20-1
TGCAGTGCTAAGGGAGGTGTCACCCAGGGCTTC
CSAKGGVTQGF
>NA|NA|TRBJ2-2|TRBV28
TGTGCCAGCAGTTTTTATCACACTGAGATCACCGGGGAGCTGTTTTTT
CASSFYHTEITGELFF
>few|NA|TRBJ2-5|TRBV10-3
TGTGCCATCAGTACTAGGGATTCGGAGACCCAGTACTTC
CAISTRDSETQYF
>many|TRBD1|TRBJ2-2|TRBV19
TGTGCCAGTAGCCAGAAAAACAGGGGAACGTTCGCCGGGGAGCTGTTTTTT
CASSQKNRGTFAGELFF
>many|NA|TRBJ1-3|TRBV6-5
TGTGCCAGCAGTTACTCGATCCCAGGAAGAGGATTCACCATATATTTT
CASSYSIPGRGFTIYF
>many|NA|TRBJ2-7|TRBV5-1
TGCGCCAGCAGCTTGGAACACAGGGCCTACGAGCAGTACTTC
CASSLEHRAYEQYF
>few|TRBD2|TRBJ2-7|TRBV5-6
TGTGCCAGCAGCGAGGGACTAGCGGTAAAGCAGTACTTC
CASSEGLAVKQYF
>NA|NA|TRBJ1-2|TRBV20-1
TGCAGTGCTAGAGATAGCAAGGACTATGGCTACACCTTC
CSARDSKDYGYTF
>few|TRBD1|TRBJ1-1|TRBV10-3
TGTGCCATCAGTTCATCTGGGACAGGGGTAAACACTGAAGCTTTCTTT
CAISSSGTGVNTEAFF
>many|TRBD2|TRBJ2-1|TRBV5-5
TGTGCCAGCAGCTCGCTAGCGGGAGAGCTTGGTGAGCAGTTCTTC
CASSSLAGELGEQFF
>many|NA|TRBJ2-1|TRBV12-3/TRBV12-4
TGTGCCAGCAGTTTACTCTTCAGGGGCGGGTCTTCCGGGGGCAATGAGCAGTTCTTC
CASSLLFRGGSSGGNEQFF
>NA|NA|TRBJ2-6|TRBV5-4
TGTGCCAGCAGCGCGATCTTCTCTGGGGCCAACGTCCTGACTTTC
CASSAIFSGANVLTF
>many|TRBD2|TRBJ2-3|TRBV19
TGTGCCAGTAGTTCCGGGACTAGCGGTCCCACAGATACGCAGTATTTT
CASSSGTSGPTDTQYF
>NA|NA|TRBJ1-3|TRBV5-1
TGCGCCAGCAGCCAAGACGGAGGGCCTGGAAACACCATATATTTT
CASSQDGGPGNTIYF
>many|TRBD1|TRBJ1-2|TRBV7-2
TGTGCCAGCAGCCCCTGGGGACAGGGGAACTATGGCTACACCTTC
CASSPWGQGNYGYTF
>many|NA|TRBJ2-2|TRBV2
TGTGCCAGCAGTGGGGCGGCTAGCCGGAACACCGGGGAGCTGTTTTTT
CASSGAASRNTGELFF
>many|NA|TRBJ2-7|TRBV7-8
TGTGCCAGCAGCTTTTTTCCGGACAGCGATCAGACGAGGGAGCAGTACTTC
CASSFFPDSDQTREQYF
>many|TRBD2|TRBJ2-2|TRBV12-3/TRBV12-4
TGTGCCAGCACCCTGGGACTAGCGGCGAACACCGGGGAGCTGTTTTTT
CASTLGLAANTGELFF
>NA|NA|TRBJ2-7|TRBV15
TGTGCCACCAGCAGAGATGTCACCCTGAAGCAGTACTTC
CATSRDVTLKQYF
>NA|NA|TRBJ2-2|TRBV3-1
TGTGCCAGCAGCCAGAAGACAGGAGGTGCCGGGGAGCTGTTTTTT
CASSQKTGGAGELFF
>many|NA|TRBJ2-1|TRBV2
TGTGCCAGCAAGGCGGAAAGCTCCTACAATGAGCAGTTCTTC
CASKAESSYNEQFF
>many|NA|TRBJ1-2|TRBV6-1
TGTGCCAGCAGTGTAGAGCCAGGCTCTTCCGGCTATGGCTACACCTTC
CASSVEPGSSGYGYTF
>many|NA|TRBJ2-1|TRBV12-3/TRBV12-4
TGTGCCAGCAGTTACCTATACCCGAATGAGCAGTTCTTC
CASSYLYPNEQFF
>NA|TRBD1|TRBJ2-5|TRBV7-9
TGTGCCAGCAGCTTACTAGGCGGGACAGGGGAAGAGACCCAGTACTTC
CASSLLGGTGEETQYF
>few|NA|TRBJ2-3|TRBV24-1
TGTGCCACCAGTGACGTTGGACTCACCGGCACAGATATGCAGTATTTT
CATSDVGLTGTDMQYF
>many|NA|TRBJ2-6|TRBV12-3/TRBV12-4
TGTGCCAGCAGTTCACAGGTACCCGGGGCCAACGTCCTGACTTTC
CASSSQVPGANVLTF
>NA|NA|TRBJ1-2|TRBV19
TGTGCCAGTAGTACCCGCGGGATCTATGGCTACACCTTC
CASSTRGIYGYTF
>many|NA|TRBJ1-5|TRBV28
TGTGCCAGCAGTCTCCTGGGACCCCAGCATTTT
CASSLLGPQHF
>many|TRBD1|TRBJ1-1|TRBV28
TGTGCCAGCAGTACTCACAGGGGGGGCGGAGCTTTCTTT
CASSTHRGGGAFF
>few|TRBD1|TRBJ1-3|TRBV5-4
TGTGCCAGCAGCTTGTGGACAGGGTCTGGAAACACCATATATTTT
CASSLWTGSGNTIYF
>many|TRBD2|TRBJ2-3|TRBV12-5
TGTGCTAGTGGTTCTGGTACTGGCGGGAGAGGGTCAGATACGCAGTATTTT
CASGSGTGGRGSDTQYF